These 12 T cell receptor beta chains came from one sample sequenced in a study of cytomegalovirus exposure and HLA in healthy donors. Repertoires were generated with immunoSEQ multiplex PCR, while TCRdb's copy carries only in-frame clones and drops some. The table has 50,000 to 70,000 clones, 90% to 95% seen once; the top ten hold nearly 6%. The sample consisted of PBMCs. The receptors were gathered from a woman aged 18-29 years in good health and CMV-seropositive.

The rearrangement links TRBV7-8 to TRBJ2-2, with D possibly being TRBD2 (6 bases). This CDR3 is built from 16 residues. Between the trimmed V and J ends, which lost 1 base and 7 bases, there was a span of 16 bases. The germline V gene encodes CDR1 SGHVS and CDR2 FQNEAQ. Here the CDR3 reads CASSLEGLARGGELFF. The CDR3 region has the DNA TGTGCCAGCAGCTTAGAGGGTCTAGCGAGGGGCGGGGAGCTGTTTTTT.

J is TRBJ2-5 and V is TRBV2; D remains ambiguous. In germline, CDR1 is SNHLY, CDR2 FYNNEI. V was cut by 4 bases and J by 2 bases, with 11 bases left in between. The CDR3 is 14 residues long. CDR3 residues: CASSVGVLQETQYF. CDR3 sequence (DNA): TGTGCCAGCAGTGTCGGTGTTCTACAAGAGACCCAGTACTTC.

The rearrangement joins TRBV2 to TRBJ1-5, with D possibly TRBD1 on 5 matching bases. This CDR3 region has 13 residues. The germline V gene encodes CDR1 SNHLY and CDR2 FYNNEI. V lost 2 bases, J lost 13 bases, and 15 bases lay in between. CDR3 sequence reads: CASSELDVGGQHF. DNA for the CDR3: TGTGCCAGCAGTGAATTGGATGTGGGGGGGCAGCATTTT.

For this clone: The germline gene is not matched at one end of the junction; a read error may be the cause. CDR3 nucleotides: TGTGCCAGCTGTTTGGGGGGAGAGGTGGATACGCAGTATTTT. This codes for CASCLGGEVDTQYF. This chain joins TRBV28 and TRBJ2-3; D perhaps matches TRBD2 (6 bases). This CDR3 spans 14 amino acids. Germline V gene lookup returns CDR1 MDHEN and CDR2 SYDVKM.

The V gene is TRBV2, the J gene TRBJ1-5; D may be TRBD1 (6 bases). The length of the CDR3 is 14 residues. Germline V gene sequence: CDR1 SNHLY, CDR2 FYNNEI. Trimming took off 3 bases at V and 3 bases at J, with 9 bases between the two ends. CDR3 residues: CASSEDSSNQPQHF. As DNA, the CDR3 is TGTGCCAGCAGTGAGGACAGCTCCAATCAGCCCCAGCATTTT.

The chain has TRBV18 and TRBJ1-5; 8 bases are shared with TRBD1. The CDR3 totals 13 residues. With 9 bases clipped from V and 6 bases from J, the junction kept 7 bases outside the gene matches. Germline CDR1 KGHSH, CDR2 LQKENI. In DNA, the CDR3 is TGTGCCAGTTCTCAGGGGGCCGGTCAGCCCCAGCATTTT. It translates to CASSQGAGQPQHF. Using reference TRBV18 and TRBJ1-5 for the parts outside the CDR3, the full variable domain is NAGVMQNPRHLVRRRGQEARLRCSPMKGHSHVYWYRQLPEEGLKFMVYLQKENIIDESGMPKERFSAEFPKEGPSILRIQQVVRGDSAAYFCASSQGAGQPQHFGDGTRLSIL.

The chain couples TRBV4-1 to TRBJ2-3, with D perhaps matching TRBD2 (5 bases). The CDR3 is 14 residues long. V was shortened by 4 bases and J by 0 bases, with 8 bases between the two germline ends. CDR1 MGHRA and CDR2 YSYEKL come from the germline V gene. The CDR3 bases are TGCGCCAGCAGCCTCACGGGAAGCACAGATACGCAGTATTTT. Encoded protein: CASSLTGSTDTQYF.

The chain links TRBV27 to TRBJ2-7; D is possibly TRBD1 (5 bases). V lost 8 bases to trimming and J lost 3 bases, with 11 bases between them. Germline-derived CDR1 and CDR2 are MNHEY and SMNVEV (reference sequence). This CDR3 is built from 12 residues. The CDR3 reads CASVDRNYEQYF. CDR3 nucleotide sequence: TGTGCCAGCGTAGACAGAAACTACGAGCAGTACTTC.

The V and J genes are TRBV6-1 and TRBJ2-1; 9 bases agree with TRBD2. Germline assignment: CDR1 MNHNS and CDR2 SASEGT. The J segment lost 3 bases and the V segment lost 2 bases, leaving 2 bases of the junction unmatched. This CDR3 region has 15 residues. The CDR3 nucleotides are TGTGCCAGCAGTGAAAGGACTAGCGTCTACAATGAGCAGTTCTTC. It specifies CASSERTSVYNEQFF.

The chain couples TRBV7-2 to TRBJ2-1; TRBD2 aligns across 8 bases. CDR1 is SGHTA, CDR2 FQGNSA, per germline. V trimming: 1 base; J trimming: 4 bases; junction bases outside the gene matches: 3. The length of the CDR3 is 15 residues. The CDR3 sequence: CASSLERELYNEQFF. CDR3 bases: TGTGCCAGCAGCTTAGAGCGGGAGTTGTACAATGAGCAGTTCTTC. The full variable domain, rest sourced from reference TRBV7-2 and TRBJ2-1, is GAGVSQSPSNKVTEKGKDVELRCDPISGHTALYWYRQSLGQGLEFLIYFQGNSAPDKSGLPSDRFSAERTGGSVSTLTIQRTQQEDSAVYLCASSLERELYNEQFFGPGTRLTVL.

The chain recombines TRBV27 with TRBJ1-6, with TRBD1 as a possible D gene (5 bases). Per germline, CDR1 MNHEY and CDR2 SMNVEV (reference sequence). This CDR3 is 12 amino acids long. Trimming took off 2 bases at V and 13 bases at J, with 9 bases between the two ends. The CDR3 DNA reads as TGTGCCAGCAGTTTACAGGGTCTGCCCCTCCACTTT. Its translation: CASSLQGLPLHF.

V and J are TRBV28 and TRBJ2-2; TRBD1 agrees at 7 bases. The V gene end was trimmed by 7 bases and the J gene end by 6 bases; junction bases not matched to a gene: 11. The CDR3 length is 15 residues. The V gene's germline CDR1 is MDHEN and CDR2 SYDVKM. The CDR3 sequence is CASNPRQGRAGELFF. The CDR3 bases are TGTGCCAGCAACCCCCGACAGGGAAGGGCCGGGGAGCTGTTTTTT.